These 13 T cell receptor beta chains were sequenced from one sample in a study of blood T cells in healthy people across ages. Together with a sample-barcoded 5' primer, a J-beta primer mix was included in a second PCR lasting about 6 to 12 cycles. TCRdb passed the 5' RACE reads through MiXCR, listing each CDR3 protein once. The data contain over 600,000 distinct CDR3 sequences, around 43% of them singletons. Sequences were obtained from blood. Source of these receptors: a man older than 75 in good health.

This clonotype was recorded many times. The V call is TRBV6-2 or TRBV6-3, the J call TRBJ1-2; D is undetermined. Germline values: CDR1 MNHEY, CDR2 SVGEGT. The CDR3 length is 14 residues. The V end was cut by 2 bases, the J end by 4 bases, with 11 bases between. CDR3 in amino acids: CASSYVPPVYGYTF. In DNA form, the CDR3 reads TGTGCCAGCAGTTACGTACCTCCTGTCTATGGCTACACCTTC.

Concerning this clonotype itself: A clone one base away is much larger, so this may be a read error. This CDR3 is CASSPHRGRTYNEQFF. In DNA form, the CDR3 reads TGTGCCAGCAGCCCTCACAGGGGCCGAACCTACAATGAGCAGTTCTTC. J is TRBJ2-1 and V is TRBV3-1; 7 nucleotides match TRBD1. The junction had 8 bases not matched to a gene; V was cut back by 4 bases and J by 2 bases. The germline V gene encodes CDR1 LGHDT and CDR2 YNNKEL (reference sequence). CDR3 length: 16 residues.

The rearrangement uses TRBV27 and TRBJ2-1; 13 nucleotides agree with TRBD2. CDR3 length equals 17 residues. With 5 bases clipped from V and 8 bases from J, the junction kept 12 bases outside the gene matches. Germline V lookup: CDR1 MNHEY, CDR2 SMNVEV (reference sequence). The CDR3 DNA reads TGTGCCAGCAGTCTCCGCCAACTAGCGGGGGGGTCGGATGAGCAGTTCTTC. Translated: CASSLRQLAGGSDEQFF.

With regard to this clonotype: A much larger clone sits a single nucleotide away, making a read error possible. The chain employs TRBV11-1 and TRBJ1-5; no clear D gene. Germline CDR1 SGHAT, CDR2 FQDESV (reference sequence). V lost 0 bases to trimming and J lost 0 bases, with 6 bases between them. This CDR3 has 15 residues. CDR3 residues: CASSLAVNSNQPQHF. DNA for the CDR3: TGTGCCAGCAGCTTAGCTGTGAATAGCAATCAGCCCCAGCATTTT.

DNA of the CDR3: TGTGCCTGGTCCGACTTCGGAGATGAGCAGTTCTTC. Its translation is CAWSDFGDEQFF. This chain connects TRBV30 to TRBJ2-1; D unresolved. V lost 5 bases and J 8 bases, leaving 13 bases between the germline ends. The CDR3 runs to 12 residues. Germline loops: CDR1 GTSNPN, CDR2 SVGIG (reference sequence). The full variable domain, rest sourced from reference TRBV30 and TRBJ2-1, is SQTIHQWPATLVQPVGSPLSLECTVEGTSNPNLYWYRQAAGRGLQLLFYSVGIGQISSEVPQNLSASRPQDRQFILSSKKLLLSDSGFYLCAWSDFGDEQFFGPGTRLTVL.

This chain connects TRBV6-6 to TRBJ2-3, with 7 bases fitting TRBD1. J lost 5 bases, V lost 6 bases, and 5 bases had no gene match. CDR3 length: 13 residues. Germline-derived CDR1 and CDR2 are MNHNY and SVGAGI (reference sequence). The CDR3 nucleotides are TGTGCCAGCAGGGGTACAGGGGTAGATACGCAGTATTTT. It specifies CASRGTGVDTQYF.

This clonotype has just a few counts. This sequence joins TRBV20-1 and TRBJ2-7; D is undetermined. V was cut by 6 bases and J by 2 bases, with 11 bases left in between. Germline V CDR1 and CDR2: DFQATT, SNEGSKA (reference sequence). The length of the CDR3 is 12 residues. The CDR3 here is CSAATPTYEQYF. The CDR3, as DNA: TGCAGTGCCGCGACACCGACCTACGAGCAGTACTTC.

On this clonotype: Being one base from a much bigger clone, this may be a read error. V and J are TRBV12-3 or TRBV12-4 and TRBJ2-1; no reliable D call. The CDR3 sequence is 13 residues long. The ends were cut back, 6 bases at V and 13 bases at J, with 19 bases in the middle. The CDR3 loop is CASSSQLSETQFF. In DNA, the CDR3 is TGTGCCAGCAGCTCCCAGTTATCAGAGACCCAGTTCTTC.

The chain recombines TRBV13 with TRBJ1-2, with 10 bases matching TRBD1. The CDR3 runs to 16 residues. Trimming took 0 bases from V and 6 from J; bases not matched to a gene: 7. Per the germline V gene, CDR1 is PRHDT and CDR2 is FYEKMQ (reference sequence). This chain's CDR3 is CASSLGGNDRGHGYTF. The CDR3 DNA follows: TGTGCCAGCAGCTTAGGAGGGAACGACAGGGGGCATGGCTACACCTTC.

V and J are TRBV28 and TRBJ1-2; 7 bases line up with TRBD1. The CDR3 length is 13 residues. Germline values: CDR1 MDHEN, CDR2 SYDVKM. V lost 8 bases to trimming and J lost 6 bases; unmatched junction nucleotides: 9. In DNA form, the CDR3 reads TGTGCCAGCCTTACGACAGGGAGGGATGGCTACACCTTC. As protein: CASLTTGRDGYTF.

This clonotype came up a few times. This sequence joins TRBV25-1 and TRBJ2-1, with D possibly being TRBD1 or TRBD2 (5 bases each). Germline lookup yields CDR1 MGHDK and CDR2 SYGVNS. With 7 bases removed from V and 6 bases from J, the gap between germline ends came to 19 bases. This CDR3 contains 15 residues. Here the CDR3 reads CASIPPGDPPNEQFF. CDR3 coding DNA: TGTGCCAGCATTCCGCCCGGGGACCCGCCCAATGAGCAGTTCTTC.

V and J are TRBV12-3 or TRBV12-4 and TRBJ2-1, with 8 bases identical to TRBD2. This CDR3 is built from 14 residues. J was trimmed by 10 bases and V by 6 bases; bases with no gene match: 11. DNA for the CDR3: TGTGCCAGCAGAACGACGGGGGGGGTGGAGGAGCAGTTCTTC. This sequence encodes CASRTTGGVEEQFF.

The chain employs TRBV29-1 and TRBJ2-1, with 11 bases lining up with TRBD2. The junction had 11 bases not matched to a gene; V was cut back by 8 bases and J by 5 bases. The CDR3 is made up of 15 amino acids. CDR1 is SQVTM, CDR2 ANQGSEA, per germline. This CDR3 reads CSLALAGGSDNEQFF. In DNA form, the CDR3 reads TGCAGCTTGGCCTTAGCGGGAGGGTCCGACAATGAGCAGTTCTTC.